This TCR beta chain is drawn from a study of OX40 agonist ivuxolimab in advanced cancers. Study-level information: At 75% to 90% male, the cohort had a mean age of about 60 years, ranging from about 20 to 80.

This table comes from immunoSEQ multiplex PCR, and its TCRdb copy is limited to in-frame clones, with some not included. Altogether tens of thousands of clones are present, around 85% being singletons, with the ten largest covering around 6.4%. This clone was recorded only once. The CDR3 is 14 amino acids. Trimming took off 7 bases at V and 5 bases at J, with 17 bases between the two ends. CDR1 is SEHNR and CDR2 is FQNEAQ in the germline V gene (reference sequence). The material sequenced was CD4+ or CD8+ T cells sorted from blood, taken in a trial of the OX40 agonist ivuxolimab. The TCR comes from an adult with an advanced solid tumor such as melanoma, head and neck, liver or kidney cancer. V is TRBV7-9 and J is TRBJ2-5; D may be TRBD1 (6 bases). The CDR3 DNA reads TGTGCCAGCATCCCTCAGGGGCGCTTGGAGACCCAGTACTTC. Amino acids: CASIPQGRLETQYF.